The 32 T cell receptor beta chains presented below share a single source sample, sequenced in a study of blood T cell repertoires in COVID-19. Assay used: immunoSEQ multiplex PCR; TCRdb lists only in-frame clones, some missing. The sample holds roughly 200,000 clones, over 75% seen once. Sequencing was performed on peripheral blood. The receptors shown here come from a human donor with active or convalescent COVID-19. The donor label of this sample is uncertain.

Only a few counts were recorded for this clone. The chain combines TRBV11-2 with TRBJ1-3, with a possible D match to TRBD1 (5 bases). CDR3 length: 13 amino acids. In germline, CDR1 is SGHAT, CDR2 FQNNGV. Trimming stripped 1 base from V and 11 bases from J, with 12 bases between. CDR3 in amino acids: CASSLGSGDSIYF. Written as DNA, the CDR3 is TGTGCCAGCAGCTTAGGTTCGGGGGATTCCATATATTTT.

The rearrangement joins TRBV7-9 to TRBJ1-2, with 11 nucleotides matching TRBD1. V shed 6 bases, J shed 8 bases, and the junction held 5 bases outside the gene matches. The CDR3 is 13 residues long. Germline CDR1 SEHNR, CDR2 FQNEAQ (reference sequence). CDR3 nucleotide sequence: TGTGCCAGCAGTTCCCGGGACAGGGGGGGCTACACCTTC. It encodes CASSSRDRGGYTF.

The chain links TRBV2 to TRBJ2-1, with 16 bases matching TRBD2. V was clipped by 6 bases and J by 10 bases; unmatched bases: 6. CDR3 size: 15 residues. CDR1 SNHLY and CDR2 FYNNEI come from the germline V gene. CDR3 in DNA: TGTGCCAGCAGGGGACTAGCGGGGGGGCTAGGAGAGCAGTTCTTC. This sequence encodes CASRGLAGGLGEQFF. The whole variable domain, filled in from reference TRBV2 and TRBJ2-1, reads EPEVTQTPSHQVTQMGQEVILRCVPISNHLYFYWYRQILGQKVEFLVSFYNNEISEKSEIFDDQFSVERPDGSNFTLKIRSTKLEDSAMYFCASRGLAGGLGEQFFGPGTRLTVL.

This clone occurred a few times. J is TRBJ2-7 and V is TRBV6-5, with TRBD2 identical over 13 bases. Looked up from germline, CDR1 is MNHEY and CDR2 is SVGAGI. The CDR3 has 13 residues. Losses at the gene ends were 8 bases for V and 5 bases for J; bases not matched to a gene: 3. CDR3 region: CASGLAGEDEQYF. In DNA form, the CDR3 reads TGTGCCAGCGGACTAGCGGGGGAAGACGAGCAGTACTTC.

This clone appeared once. The CDR3 DNA sequence: TGTGCCAGCAGCGTTGTTATCGGACAGAAAGAGACCCAGTACTTC. This codes for CASSVVIGQKETQYF. This chain connects TRBV5-4 to TRBJ2-5; the D gene is possibly TRBD1 (6 bases). This CDR3 region has 15 residues. V gave up 4 bases and J gave up 3 bases, with 16 bases separating them. Germline CDR1 reads SGHNT; CDR2 reads YYREEE (reference sequence). The whole variable domain, filled in from reference TRBV5-4 and TRBJ2-5, reads ETGVTQSPTHLIKTRGQQVTLRCSSQSGHNTVSWYQQALGQGPQFIFQYYREEENGRGNFPPRFSGLQFPNYSSELNVNALELDDSALYLCASSVVIGQKETQYFGPGTRLLVL.

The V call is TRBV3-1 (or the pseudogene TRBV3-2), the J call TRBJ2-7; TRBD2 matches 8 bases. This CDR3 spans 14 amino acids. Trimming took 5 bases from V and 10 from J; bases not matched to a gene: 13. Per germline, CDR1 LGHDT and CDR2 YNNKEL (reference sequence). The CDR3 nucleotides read TGTGCCAGCAGCGAGAGGGCGGGAGGATTCGAACAGTACTTC. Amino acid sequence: CASSERAGGFEQYF.

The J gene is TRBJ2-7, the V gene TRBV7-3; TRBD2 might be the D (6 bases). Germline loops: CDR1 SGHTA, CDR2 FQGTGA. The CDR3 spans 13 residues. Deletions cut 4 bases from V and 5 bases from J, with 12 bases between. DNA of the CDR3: TGTGCCAGCAGCTCCGGGGGAGGAGACGAGCAGTACTTC. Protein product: CASSSGGGDEQYF.

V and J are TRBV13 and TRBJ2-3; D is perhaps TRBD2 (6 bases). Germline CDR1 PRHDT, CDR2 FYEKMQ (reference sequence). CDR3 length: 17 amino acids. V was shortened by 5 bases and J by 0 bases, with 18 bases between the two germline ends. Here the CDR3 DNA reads TGTGCCAGCAGCCCATGGAGAGCGGAGGGTAGCACAGATACGCAGTATTTT. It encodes CASSPWRAEGSTDTQYF.

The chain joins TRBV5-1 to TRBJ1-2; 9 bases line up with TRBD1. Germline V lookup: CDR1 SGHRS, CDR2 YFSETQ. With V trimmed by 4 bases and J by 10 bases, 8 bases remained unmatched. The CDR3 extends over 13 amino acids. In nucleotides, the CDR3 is TGCGCCAGCAGCCCGAGACAGGGGGTCGACTACACCTTC. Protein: CASSPRQGVDYTF. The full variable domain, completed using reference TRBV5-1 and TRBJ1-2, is KAGVTQTPRYLIKTRGQQVTLSCSPISGHRSVSWYQQTPGQGLQFLFEYFSETQRNKGNFPGRFSGRQFSNSRSEMNVSTLELGDSALYLCASSPRQGVDYTFGSGTRLTVV.

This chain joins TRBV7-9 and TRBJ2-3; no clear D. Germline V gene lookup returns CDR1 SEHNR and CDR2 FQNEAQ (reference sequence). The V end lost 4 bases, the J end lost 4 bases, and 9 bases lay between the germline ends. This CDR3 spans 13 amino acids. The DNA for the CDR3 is TGTGCCAGCAGCTACAGTAGGTCAGATACGCAGTATTTT. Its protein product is CASSYSRSDTQYF.

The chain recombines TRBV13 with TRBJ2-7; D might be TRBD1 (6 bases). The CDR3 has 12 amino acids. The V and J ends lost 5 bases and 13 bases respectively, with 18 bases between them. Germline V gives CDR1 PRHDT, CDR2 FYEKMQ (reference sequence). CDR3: CASSIWGAGDYF. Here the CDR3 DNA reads TGTGCCAGCAGCATTTGGGGAGCAGGGGACTACTTC.

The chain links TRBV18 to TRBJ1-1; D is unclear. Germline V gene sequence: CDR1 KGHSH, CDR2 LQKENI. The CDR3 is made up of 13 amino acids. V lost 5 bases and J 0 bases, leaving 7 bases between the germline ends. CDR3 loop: CASSNDLNTEAFF. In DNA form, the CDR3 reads TGTGCCAGCTCAAATGACTTGAACACTGAAGCTTTCTTT.

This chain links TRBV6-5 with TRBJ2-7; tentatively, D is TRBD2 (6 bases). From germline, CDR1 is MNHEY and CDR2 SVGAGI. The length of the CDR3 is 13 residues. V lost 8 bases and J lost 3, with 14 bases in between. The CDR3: CASYGSFGYEQYF. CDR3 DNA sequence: TGTGCCAGCTACGGGAGCTTCGGCTACGAGCAGTACTTC.

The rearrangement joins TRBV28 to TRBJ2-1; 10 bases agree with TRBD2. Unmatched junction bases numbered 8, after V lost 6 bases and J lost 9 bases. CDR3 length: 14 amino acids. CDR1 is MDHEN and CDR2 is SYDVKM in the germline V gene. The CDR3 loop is CASSSPGTSVEQFF. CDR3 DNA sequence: TGTGCCAGCAGCTCTCCCGGGACTAGCGTTGAGCAGTTCTTC. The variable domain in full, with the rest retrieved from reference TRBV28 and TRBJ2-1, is DVKVTQSSRYLVKRTGEKVFLECVQDMDHENMFWYRQDPGLGLRLIYFSYDVKMKEKGDIPEGYSVSREKKERFSLILESASTNQTSMYLCASSSPGTSVEQFFGPGTRLTVL.

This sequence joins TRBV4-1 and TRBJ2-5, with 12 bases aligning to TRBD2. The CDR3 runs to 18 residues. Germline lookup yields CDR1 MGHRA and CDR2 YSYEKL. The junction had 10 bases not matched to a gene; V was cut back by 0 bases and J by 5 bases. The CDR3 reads CASSQDGLAGGIGETQYF. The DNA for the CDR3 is TGCGCCAGCAGCCAAGACGGGCTAGCGGGGGGGATTGGGGAGACCCAGTACTTC.

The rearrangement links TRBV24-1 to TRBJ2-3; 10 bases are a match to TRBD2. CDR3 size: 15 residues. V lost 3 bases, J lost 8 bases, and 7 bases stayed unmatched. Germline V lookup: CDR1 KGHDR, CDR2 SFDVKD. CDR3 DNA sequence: TGTGCCACCAGTGATAGCGGGAGGGCCACCGGTACGCAGTATTTT. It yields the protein CATSDSGRATGTQYF.

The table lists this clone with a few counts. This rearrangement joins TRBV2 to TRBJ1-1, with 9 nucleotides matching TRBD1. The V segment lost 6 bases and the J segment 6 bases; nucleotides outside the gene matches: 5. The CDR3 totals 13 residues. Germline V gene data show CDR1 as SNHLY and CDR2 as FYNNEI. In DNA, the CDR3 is TGTGCCAGCAGAATACAGGGGGCGGCTGAAGCTTTCTTT. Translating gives CASRIQGAAEAFF. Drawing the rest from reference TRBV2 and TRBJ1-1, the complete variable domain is EPEVTQTPSHQVTQMGQEVILRCVPISNHLYFYWYRQILGQKVEFLVSFYNNEISEKSEIFDDQFSVERPDGSNFTLKIRSTKLEDSAMYFCASRIQGAAEAFFGQGTRLTVV.

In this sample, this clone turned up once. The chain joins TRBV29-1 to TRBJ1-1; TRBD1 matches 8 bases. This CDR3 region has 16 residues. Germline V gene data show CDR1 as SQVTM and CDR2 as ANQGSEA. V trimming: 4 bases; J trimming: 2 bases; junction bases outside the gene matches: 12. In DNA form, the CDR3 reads TGCAGCGTTGGTGGATACATACAGGGGGACAACACTGAAGCTTTCTTT. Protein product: CSVGGYIQGDNTEAFF.

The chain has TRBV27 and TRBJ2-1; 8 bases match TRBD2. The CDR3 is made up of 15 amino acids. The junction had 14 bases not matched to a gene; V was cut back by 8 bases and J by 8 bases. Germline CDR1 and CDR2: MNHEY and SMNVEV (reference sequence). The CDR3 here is CASHLAGRASDEQFF. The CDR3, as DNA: TGTGCCAGCCACTTAGCGGGGAGGGCCAGTGATGAGCAGTTCTTC.

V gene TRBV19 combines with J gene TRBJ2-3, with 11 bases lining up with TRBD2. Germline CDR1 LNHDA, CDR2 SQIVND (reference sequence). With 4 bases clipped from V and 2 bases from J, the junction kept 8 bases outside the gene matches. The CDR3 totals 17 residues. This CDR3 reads CASSRRSGRGSTDTQYF. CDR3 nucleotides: TGTGCCAGTAGTAGACGTAGCGGGAGGGGTTCCACAGATACGCAGTATTTT.

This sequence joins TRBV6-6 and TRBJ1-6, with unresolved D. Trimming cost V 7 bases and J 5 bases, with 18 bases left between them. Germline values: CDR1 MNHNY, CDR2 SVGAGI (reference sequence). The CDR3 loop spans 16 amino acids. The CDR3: CASTPGRVSNNSPLHF. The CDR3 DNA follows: TGTGCCAGCACTCCCGGCCGGGTTTCGAATAATTCACCCCTCCACTTT.

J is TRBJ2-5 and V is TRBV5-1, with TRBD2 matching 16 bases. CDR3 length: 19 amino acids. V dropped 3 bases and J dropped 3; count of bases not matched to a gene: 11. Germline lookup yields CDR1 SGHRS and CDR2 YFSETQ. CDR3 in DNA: TGCGCCAGCAGCTCCTGGGGACTAGCGGGGGGGCCGATTGAAGAGACCCAGTACTTC. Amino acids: CASSSWGLAGGPIEETQYF.

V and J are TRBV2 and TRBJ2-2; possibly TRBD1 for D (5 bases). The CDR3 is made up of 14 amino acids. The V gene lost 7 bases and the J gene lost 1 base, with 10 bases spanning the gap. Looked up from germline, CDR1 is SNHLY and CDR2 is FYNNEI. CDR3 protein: CASKGSQNTGELFF. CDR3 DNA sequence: TGTGCCAGCAAGGGGTCGCAGAACACCGGGGAGCTGTTTTTT.

CDR3 DNA sequence: TGTGCCAGCAGTGAAGCGCTTCGAGGGGGCAAGGGCTACACCTTC. It is translated as CASSEALRGGKGYTF. V gene TRBV6-1 combines with J gene TRBJ1-2; 7 bases fit TRBD1. The CDR3 runs 15 residues. The germline gives CDR1 MNHNS, CDR2 SASEGT. Trimming removed 0 bases from V and 8 bases from J; junction bases left unmatched: 9.

CDR3 protein: CASSFSGSGQETQYF. The CDR3 bases are TGCGCCAGCAGCTTTAGCGGGAGCGGCCAAGAGACCCAGTACTTC. The chain employs TRBV5-1 and TRBJ2-5, with 9 bases lining up with TRBD2. Germline CDR1 is SGHRS and CDR2 is YFSETQ. This CDR3 is built from 15 residues. V was clipped by 2 bases and J by 1 base; unmatched bases: 3.

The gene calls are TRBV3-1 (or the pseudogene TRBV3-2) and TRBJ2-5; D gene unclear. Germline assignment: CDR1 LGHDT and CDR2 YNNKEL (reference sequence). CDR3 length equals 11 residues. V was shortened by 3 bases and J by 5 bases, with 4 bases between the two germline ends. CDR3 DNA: TGTGCCAGCAGCCACGGTGAGACCCAGTACTTC. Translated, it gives CASSHGETQYF.

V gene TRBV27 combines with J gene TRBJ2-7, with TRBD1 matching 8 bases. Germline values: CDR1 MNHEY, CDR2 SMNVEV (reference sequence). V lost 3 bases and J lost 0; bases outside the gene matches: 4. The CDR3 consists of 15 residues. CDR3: CASSLLDRGSYEQYF. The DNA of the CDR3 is TGTGCCAGCAGTTTGCTCGACAGGGGCTCCTACGAGCAGTACTTC.

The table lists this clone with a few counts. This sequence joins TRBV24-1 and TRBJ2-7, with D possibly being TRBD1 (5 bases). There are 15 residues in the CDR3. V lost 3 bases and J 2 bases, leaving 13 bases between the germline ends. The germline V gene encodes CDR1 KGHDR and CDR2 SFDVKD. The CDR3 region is CATSDGSRVPYEQYF. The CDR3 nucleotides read TGTGCCACCAGTGATGGTTCCAGGGTCCCCTACGAGCAGTACTTC.

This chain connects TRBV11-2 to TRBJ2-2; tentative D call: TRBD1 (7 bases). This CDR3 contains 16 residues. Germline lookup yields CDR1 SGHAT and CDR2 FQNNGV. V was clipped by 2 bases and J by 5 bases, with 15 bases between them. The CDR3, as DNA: TGTGCCAGCAGCTTACGGAGGGGGCTTGTTACCGGGGAGCTGTTTTTT. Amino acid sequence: CASSLRRGLVTGELFF. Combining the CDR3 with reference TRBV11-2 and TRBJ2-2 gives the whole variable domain EAGVAQSPRYKIIEKRQSVAFWCNPISGHATLYWYQQILGQGPKLLIQFQNNGVVDDSQLPKDRFSAERLKGVDSTLKIQPAKLEDSAVYLCASSLRRGLVTGELFFGEGSRLTVL.

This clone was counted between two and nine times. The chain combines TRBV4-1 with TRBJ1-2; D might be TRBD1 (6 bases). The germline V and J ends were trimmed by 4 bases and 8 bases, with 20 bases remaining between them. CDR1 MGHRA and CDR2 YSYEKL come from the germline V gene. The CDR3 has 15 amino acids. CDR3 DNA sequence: TGCGCCAGCAGCCCGACGCCGTTGGCCCAGGGGGGCTACACCTTC. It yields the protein CASSPTPLAQGGYTF.

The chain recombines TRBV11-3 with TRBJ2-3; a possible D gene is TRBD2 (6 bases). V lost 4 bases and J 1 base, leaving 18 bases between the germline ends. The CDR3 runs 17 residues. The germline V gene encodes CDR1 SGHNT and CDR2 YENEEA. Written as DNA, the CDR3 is TGTGCCAGCAGCTCTGGGGTCGGGGGACCCGGCACAGATACGCAGTATTTT. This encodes CASSSGVGGPGTDTQYF.

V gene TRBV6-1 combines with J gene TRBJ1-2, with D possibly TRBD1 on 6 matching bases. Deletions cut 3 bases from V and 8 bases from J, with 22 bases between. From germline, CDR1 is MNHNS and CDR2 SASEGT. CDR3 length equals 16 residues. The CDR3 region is CASSERTDPLPRGYTF. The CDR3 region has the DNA TGTGCCAGCAGTGAGAGGACAGACCCCTTACCCCGCGGCTACACCTTC.